The clone carrying this T cell receptor (beta chain) was picked up many times. Its antigen is still unknown. These data originate in a study of T cell repertoires in cytomegalovirus infection. About the study: CMV infection together with matching HLA type was indicated by public TCR beta signatures.

Germline values: CDR1 SGHAT, CDR2 FQNNGV. The CDR3 contains 15 residues. The V and J ends lost 5 bases and 5 bases respectively, with 15 bases between them. From the reads, TCRdb called clonotypes with MiXCR, one entry per CDR3 protein. The table shows 250,000 to 300,000 distinct CDR3 sequences, with 9.1% occurring only once. Study observations and caveats: Within the response measured ex vivo, HLA-C-restricted CMV-specific TCR beta clonotypes were dominant. Summed frequency of public TCR beta families distinguished CMV carriers with the relevant HLA.

The gene calls are TRBV11-2 and TRBJ2-2, with no clear D. This receptor was taken from a human donor in good health (CMV status not recorded). Some clones in this sample may be carry-over from other donors' samples. The specimen sequenced was PBMCs. The CDR3 is CASSAIIHGTGELFF. The CDR3 DNA follows: TGTGCCAGCAGCGCGATTATCCACGGGACCGGGGAGCTGTTTTTT.